This TCR beta chain was captured by sequencing in a study of T cells after posttransplantation cyclophosphamide. Only in-frame clones appear in the TCRdb table, and some are missing; sequencing was by immunoSEQ multiplex PCR. The table shows tens of thousands of clones, with less than 98% occurring only once. The naive gate required viable CD3+CD4+ or CD3+CD8+ cells with CCR7+CD45RA+CD45RO-CD95-CD27+CD28+ phenotype. The V gene lost 0 bases and the J gene lost 0 bases, with 13 bases spanning the gap. The germline V gene encodes CDR1 SGDLS and CDR2 YYNGEE. CDR3 length: 17 residues. The specimen was naive CD4+ T cells sorted from PBMCs. V usage is TRBV9 and J usage is TRBJ1-3; perhaps TRBD1 as D (6 bases). The TCR was taken from a man between 50 and 59 years old in good health, CMV-negative, and a related stem cell transplant donor. CDR3 coding DNA: TGTGCCAGCAGCGTAGACCCGACAGGCCTCTCTGGAAACACCATATATTTT. Amino acids: CASSVDPTGLSGNTIYF.